The TCR beta chain under discussion was sequenced for a study of blood T cell repertoires in COVID-19. V lost 5 bases, J lost 2 bases, and 8 bases stayed unmatched. The CDR3 length is 15 residues. Looked up from germline, CDR1 is MNHEY and CDR2 is SVGAGI. Assay: immunoSEQ multiplex PCR; the TCRdb copy retains only in-frame clones and omits some. This sample has tens of thousands of clones; around 90% occur once, and the top ten carry 2.5% to 3.5%. The gene calls are TRBV6-5 and TRBJ1-2; TRBD1 matches at 7 bases. The sample taken for sequencing was peripheral blood. This TCR was recovered from a woman aged 45-60 years with active or convalescent COVID-19. DNA of the CDR3: TGTGCCAGCAGTATGACAGGGTTGGGGAACTATGGCTACACCTTC. It specifies CASSMTGLGNYGYTF.